This passage covers 27 T cell receptor beta chains from one sample sequenced in a study of blood T cell repertoires in COVID-19. Profiling relied on immunoSEQ multiplex PCR, and the TCRdb table lists in-frame clones only, not all of them. The sample records 150,000 or so clones, 80% to 90% being singletons. Specimen: peripheral blood. The receptors derive from a woman in her sixties or seventies with acute or convalescent COVID-19.

V and J are TRBV11-2 and TRBJ1-1; TRBD1 matches 9 bases. Trimming removed 0 bases from V and 4 bases from J; junction bases left unmatched: 6. Germline V gene data show CDR1 as SGHAT and CDR2 as FQNNGV. The CDR3 is made up of 16 amino acids. The CDR3 is CASSLELGTGSTEAFF. In DNA, the CDR3 is TGTGCCAGCAGCTTAGAACTAGGGACAGGGAGCACTGAAGCTTTCTTT.

This chain connects TRBV18 to TRBJ1-5, with TRBD1 as a possible D gene (5 bases). The length of the CDR3 is 13 residues. Germline assignment: CDR1 KGHSH and CDR2 LQKENI. Between the trimmed V and J ends, which lost 3 bases and 12 bases, there was a span of 15 bases. The CDR3 loop is CASSPVIDRGQHF. The CDR3 nucleotides read TGTGCCAGCTCACCGGTAATTGACAGAGGCCAGCATTTT.

The genes are TRBV4-3 and TRBJ2-7, with 7 bases aligning to TRBD1. J was trimmed by 3 bases and V by 6 bases; bases with no gene match: 11. CDR3 length equals 15 residues. Germline CDR1 LGHNA, CDR2 YSLEER. For the CDR3, the DNA is TGCGCCAGCAGACGAGACCGGCAGGGGGACTACGAGCAGTACTTC. This sequence encodes CASRRDRQGDYEQYF.

The V gene is TRBV18, the J gene TRBJ2-1; 7 positions agree with TRBD2. CDR1 and CDR2 (germline): KGHSH, LQKENI. This CDR3 spans 14 amino acids. Trimming removed 0 bases from V and 5 bases from J; junction bases left unmatched: 1. CDR3 amino acids: CASSPPGGDNEQFF. CDR3 nucleotide sequence: TGTGCCAGCTCACCACCGGGAGGGGACAATGAGCAGTTCTTC.

The chain has TRBV9 and TRBJ1-6, with 11 bases aligning to TRBD1. The CDR3 has 15 residues. The V gene end was trimmed by 0 bases and the J gene end by 10 bases; junction bases not matched to a gene: 3. Germline-derived CDR1 and CDR2 are SGDLS and YYNGEE. As DNA, the CDR3 is TGTGCCAGCAGCGTAGGGACAGGGGGCAGGTCACCCCTCCACTTT. It translates to CASSVGTGGRSPLHF.

This chain uses TRBV2 with TRBJ1-3, with D maybe TRBD1 (6 bases). Germline V lookup: CDR1 SNHLY, CDR2 FYNNEI. The CDR3 consists of 13 residues. V gave up 5 bases and J gave up 1 base, with 6 bases separating them. This chain's CDR3 is CASSQGSGNTIYF. DNA for the CDR3: TGTGCCAGCAGTCAGGGGTCTGGAAACACCATATATTTT.

V usage is TRBV19 and J usage is TRBJ1-5, with D unclear. V lost 8 bases and J lost 5, with 13 bases in between. Germline V lookup: CDR1 LNHDA, CDR2 SQIVND (reference sequence). This CDR3 is 13 amino acids long. The CDR3 reads CASYGEGHQPQHF. As DNA, the CDR3 is TGTGCCAGTTATGGGGAGGGTCATCAGCCCCAGCATTTT.

This clone was picked up a small number of times. This sequence joins TRBV29-1 and TRBJ2-5, with D possibly TRBD2 on 6 matching bases. The CDR3 consists of 10 residues. Germline V lookup: CDR1 SQVTM, CDR2 ANQGSEA. CDR3 amino acids: CGGIGETQYF. The CDR3 bases are TGCGGGGGGATAGGGGAGACCCAGTACTTC.

The chain carries TRBV5-1 and TRBJ1-2, with D unresolved. CDR1 and CDR2 (germline): SGHRS, YFSETQ. This CDR3 has 12 residues. The V gene lost 7 bases and the J gene lost 4 bases, with 11 bases spanning the gap. CDR3 loop: CASGSGGYGYTF. Written as DNA, the CDR3 is TGCGCCAGCGGGAGTGGTGGCTATGGCTACACCTTC.

This clone was seen a few times. The V gene is TRBV9, the J gene TRBJ1-1; 8 nucleotides align to TRBD1. The CDR3 runs to 15 residues. Per the germline V gene, CDR1 is SGDLS and CDR2 is YYNGEE. Trimming removed 3 bases from V and 1 base from J; junction bases left unmatched: 5. CDR3 in amino acids: CASSGSGGANTEAFF. DNA of the CDR3: TGTGCCAGCAGCGGGTCAGGGGGCGCGAACACTGAAGCTTTCTTT.

J is TRBJ2-7 and V is TRBV4-1; 8 bases map to TRBD1. The CDR3 is 18 residues long. From germline, CDR1 is MGHRA and CDR2 YSYEKL. V dropped 4 bases and J dropped 0; count of bases not matched to a gene: 14. The CDR3 bases are TGCGCCAGCAGCCGCACCACGGGGACAGGCGCGAGCTCCTACGAGCAGTACGTC. Its protein product is CASSRTTGTGASSYEQYV.

This chain uses TRBV6-4 with TRBJ1-2; D unclear. The V end was cut by 3 bases, the J end by 8 bases, with 19 bases between. This CDR3 is 15 amino acids long. CDR1 MRHNA and CDR2 SNTAGT come from the germline V gene. CDR3 loop: CASSEVAGVKGGYTF. The CDR3 coding sequence is TGTGCCAGCAGTGAGGTCGCCGGAGTAAAAGGAGGCTACACCTTC.

This chain joins TRBV19 and TRBJ1-2; 10 bases map to TRBD1. With 3 bases clipped from V and 7 bases from J, the junction kept 5 bases outside the gene matches. The germline V gene encodes CDR1 LNHDA and CDR2 SQIVND (reference sequence). This CDR3 comprises 14 residues. The CDR3 DNA sequence: TGTGCCAGTAGTATGGTGGACAGGGGGAGTGGCTACACCTTC. Its translation is CASSMVDRGSGYTF.

The chain employs TRBV3-1 (or the pseudogene TRBV3-2) and TRBJ1-2; D is undetermined. The CDR3 loop spans 14 amino acids. V lost 0 bases and J lost 3, with 8 bases in between. Germline V gene sequence: CDR1 LGHDT, CDR2 YNNKEL (reference sequence). DNA of the CDR3: TGTGCCAGCAGCCAAGATCTCGGGGACTATGGCTACACCTTC. Its translation: CASSQDLGDYGYTF.

The chain carries TRBV6-2 or TRBV6-3 and TRBJ2-2, with 15 nucleotides matching TRBD2. CDR1 is MNHEY, CDR2 SVGEGT, per germline. The ends lost 4 bases at V and 4 bases at J; junction bases unmatched: 4. The CDR3 is 17 residues long. The CDR3 coding sequence is TGTGCCAGCAGTTCAGGGACTAGCGGGGGGACCACCGGGGAGCTGTTTTTT. Its protein is CASSSGTSGGTTGELFF.

V is TRBV23-1 and J is TRBJ2-4, with D unresolved. Being an ORF, TRBV23-1 has a function that is uncertain. Trimming pared 7 bases from V and 0 bases from J, leaving 7 bases between. The CDR3 is 13 residues long. As DNA, the CDR3 is TGCGCCAGCACCAGTTTAGCCAAAAACATTCAGTACTTC. It translates to CASTSLAKNIQYF.

V gene TRBV18 combines with J gene TRBJ1-6; possible D gene TRBD1, 5 bases. Per germline, CDR1 KGHSH and CDR2 LQKENI. The CDR3 is 14 amino acids. V lost 3 bases and J lost 10, with 13 bases in between. CDR3 in amino acids: CASSPLGGESPLHF. Written as DNA, the CDR3 is TGTGCCAGCTCACCGTTAGGAGGGGAGTCACCCCTCCACTTT. The variable domain in full, completed from reference TRBV18 and TRBJ1-6, reads NAGVMQNPRHLVRRRGQEARLRCSPMKGHSHVYWYRQLPEEGLKFMVYLQKENIIDESGMPKERFSAEFPKEGPSILRIQQVVRGDSAAYFCASSPLGGESPLHFGNGTRLTVT.

The chain recombines TRBV6-4 with TRBJ2-1; 9 nucleotides align to TRBD1. Per germline, CDR1 MRHNA and CDR2 SNTAGT. CDR3 length: 16 amino acids. The V and J ends lost 6 bases and 6 bases, in that order; junction bases with no gene match: 12. The CDR3, as DNA: TGTGCCAGCAGCCTCCTTCCGGGACAGGGTTCCAATGAGCAGTTCTTC. It translates to CASSLLPGQGSNEQFF.

The CDR3 loop is CASSYLRGQGTGELFF. The DNA of the CDR3 is TGTGCCAGCAGCTACCTACGGGGACAGGGGACCGGGGAGCTGTTTTTT. The J gene is TRBJ2-2, the V gene TRBV3-1 (or the pseudogene TRBV3-2); TRBD1 matches 10 bases. The CDR3 length is 16 residues. After removal of 5 bases from V and 5 bases from J, the junction contained 8 bases not matched to a gene. Germline assignment: CDR1 LGHDT and CDR2 YNNKEL (reference sequence).

The rearrangement joins TRBV5-1 to TRBJ1-6; weak D call: TRBD1 (6 bases). Per germline, CDR1 SGHRS and CDR2 YFSETQ. The V end was cut by 2 bases, the J end by 9 bases, with 15 bases between. The CDR3 has 15 residues. Here the CDR3 DNA reads TGCGCCAGCAGCTTCGCCCAGGGAGGGGGTTCACCCCTCCACTTT. Translation gives CASSFAQGGGSPLHF.

The CDR3 coding sequence is TGTGCCAGCAGCTCGCGGGACAGACAGTACGTC. Protein: CASSSRDRQYV. The chain uses TRBV11-2 and TRBJ2-7; weak D call: TRBD1 (7 bases). V lost 4 bases to trimming and J lost 10 bases, with 11 bases between them. CDR3 length equals 11 residues. Germline V CDR1 and CDR2: SGHAT, FQNNGV.

This clone was recorded only once. J is TRBJ1-2 and V is TRBV12-3 or TRBV12-4; D is ambiguous. V was shortened by 7 bases and J by 7 bases, with 16 bases between the two germline ends. This CDR3 contains 13 residues. The CDR3 coding sequence is TGTGCCAGCACTCCCGGGGAGGTATCTGGCTACACCTTC. Translating it yields CASTPGEVSGYTF.

This clone has a handful of counts. The V and J genes are TRBV28 and TRBJ2-1; D perhaps matches TRBD2 (5 bases). With 6 bases removed from V and 7 bases from J, the gap between germline ends came to 19 bases. The CDR3 consists of 15 residues. The germline CDR1 and CDR2 sequences are MDHEN and SYDVKM. The CDR3 DNA follows: TGTGCCAGCAGGGGAGAATATACGGGTCAGAATGAGCAGTTCTTC. It encodes CASRGEYTGQNEQFF.

This rearrangement joins TRBV28 to TRBJ2-1; 11 bases align to TRBD2. Germline CDR1 MDHEN, CDR2 SYDVKM. V shed 6 bases and J 9 bases; nucleotides not matched to a gene: 10. The CDR3 is 15 amino acids. The CDR3 DNA reads as TGTGCCAGCAGCTTTCTAGCGGGGGGCCGGGGTGAGCAGTTCTTC. This translates into CASSFLAGGRGEQFF.

This clone turned up a few times. The chain combines TRBV4-1 with TRBJ2-3, with a weak D call TRBD2 (6 bases). CDR1 is MGHRA and CDR2 is YSYEKL in the germline V gene. Trimming pared 6 bases from V and 2 bases from J, leaving 15 bases between. This CDR3 contains 15 residues. DNA for the CDR3: TGCGCCAGCAGAGCTGGTGGGGAGGACACAGATACGCAGTATTTT. It is translated as CASRAGGEDTDTQYF.

Only one count was recorded for this clone. This chain joins TRBV30 and TRBJ1-5, with 8 bases fitting TRBD1. The CDR3 runs to 16 residues. V lost 3 bases and J lost 1; bases outside the gene matches: 8. Per the germline V gene, CDR1 is GTSNPN and CDR2 is SVGIG (reference sequence). CDR3 region: CAWSLSGGMSNQPQHF. The DNA for the CDR3 is TGTGCCTGGAGCCTATCAGGGGGCATGAGCAATCAGCCCCAGCATTTT.

The V call is TRBV5-4, the J call TRBJ1-6; 8 nucleotides match TRBD1. V shed 5 bases, J shed 8 bases, and the junction held 9 bases outside the gene matches. This CDR3 is 15 amino acids long. The germline gives CDR1 SGHNT, CDR2 YYREEE (reference sequence). Here the CDR3 DNA reads TGTGCCAGCAGTTCCAAGCAGGGGGCTTATTCACCCCTCCACTTT. Amino acids: CASSSKQGAYSPLHF.